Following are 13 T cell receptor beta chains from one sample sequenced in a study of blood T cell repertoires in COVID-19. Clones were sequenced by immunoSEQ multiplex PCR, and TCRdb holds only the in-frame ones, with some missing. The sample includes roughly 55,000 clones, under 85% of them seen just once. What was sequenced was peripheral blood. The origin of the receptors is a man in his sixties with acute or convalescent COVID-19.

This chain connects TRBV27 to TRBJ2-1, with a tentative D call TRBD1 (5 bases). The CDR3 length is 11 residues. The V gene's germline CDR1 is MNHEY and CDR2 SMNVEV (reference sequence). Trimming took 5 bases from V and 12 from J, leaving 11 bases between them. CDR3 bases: TGTGCCAGCAGTACGACAGCCCGGCAGTTCTTC. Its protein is CASSTTARQFF.

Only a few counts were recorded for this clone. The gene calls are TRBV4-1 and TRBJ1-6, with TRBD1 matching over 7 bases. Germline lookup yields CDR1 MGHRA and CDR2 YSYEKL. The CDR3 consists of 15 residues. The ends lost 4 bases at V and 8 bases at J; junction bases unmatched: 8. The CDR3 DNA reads TGCGCCAGCAGCCGGAGACAGGGTGAGGATTCACCCCTCCACTTT. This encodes CASSRRQGEDSPLHF.

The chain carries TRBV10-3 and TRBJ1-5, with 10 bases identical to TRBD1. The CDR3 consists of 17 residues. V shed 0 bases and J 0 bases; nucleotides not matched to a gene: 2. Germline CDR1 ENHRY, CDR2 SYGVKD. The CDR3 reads CAISESGTGVSNQPQHF. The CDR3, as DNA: TGTGCCATCAGTGAGTCTGGGACAGGGGTTAGCAATCAGCCCCAGCATTTT.

The CDR3, as DNA: TGTGCCAGCTCACCAGGACAGGGGAACACTGAAGCTTTCTTT. Translated, it gives CASSPGQGNTEAFF. This chain connects TRBV18 to TRBJ1-1; TRBD1 matches 8 bases. V lost 2 bases to trimming and J lost 1 base; unmatched junction nucleotides: 0. Germline V gene data show CDR1 as KGHSH and CDR2 as LQKENI. This CDR3 is 14 amino acids long. The variable domain in full, with the rest retrieved from reference TRBV18 and TRBJ1-1, is NAGVMQNPRHLVRRRGQEARLRCSPMKGHSHVYWYRQLPEEGLKFMVYLQKENIIDESGMPKERFSAEFPKEGPSILRIQQVVRGDSAAYFCASSPGQGNTEAFFGQGTRLTVV.

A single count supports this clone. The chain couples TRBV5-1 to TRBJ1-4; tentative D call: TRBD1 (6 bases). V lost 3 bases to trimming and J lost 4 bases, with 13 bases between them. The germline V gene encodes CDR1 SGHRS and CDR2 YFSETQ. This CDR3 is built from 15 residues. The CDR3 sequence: CASSWLGDINEKLFF. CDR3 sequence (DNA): TGCGCCAGCAGCTGGCTCGGGGACATTAATGAAAAACTGTTTTTT.

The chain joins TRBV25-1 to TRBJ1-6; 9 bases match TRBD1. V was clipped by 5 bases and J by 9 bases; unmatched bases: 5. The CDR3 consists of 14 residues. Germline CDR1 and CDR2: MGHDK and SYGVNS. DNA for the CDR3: TGTGCCAGCAGTCCAAGACAGGGGGTTTCACCCCTCCACTTT. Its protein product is CASSPRQGVSPLHF.

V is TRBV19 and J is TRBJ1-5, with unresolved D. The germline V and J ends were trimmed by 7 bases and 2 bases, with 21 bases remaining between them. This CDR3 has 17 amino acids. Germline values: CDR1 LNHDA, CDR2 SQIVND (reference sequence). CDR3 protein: CASKESGNLVGNQPQHF. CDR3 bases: TGTGCCAGTAAAGAGTCCGGGAATCTGGTCGGCAATCAGCCCCAGCATTTT.

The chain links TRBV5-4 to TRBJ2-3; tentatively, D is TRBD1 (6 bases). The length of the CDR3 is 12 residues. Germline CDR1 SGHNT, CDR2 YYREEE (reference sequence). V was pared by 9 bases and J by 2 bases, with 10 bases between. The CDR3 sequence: CAIQGNTDTQYF. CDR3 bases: TGTGCCATACAGGGTAACACAGATACGCAGTATTTT.

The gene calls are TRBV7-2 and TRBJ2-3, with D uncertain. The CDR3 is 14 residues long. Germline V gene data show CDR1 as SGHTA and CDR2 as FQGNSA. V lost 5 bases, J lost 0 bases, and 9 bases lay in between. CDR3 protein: CASSILLSTDTQYF. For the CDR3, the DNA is TGTGCCAGCAGCATACTACTGAGCACAGATACGCAGTATTTT. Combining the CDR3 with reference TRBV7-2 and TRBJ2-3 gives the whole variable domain GAGVSQSPSNKVTEKGKDVELRCDPISGHTALYWYRQSLGQGLEFLIYFQGNSAPDKSGLPSDRFSAERTGGSVSTLTIQRTQQEDSAVYLCASSILLSTDTQYFGPGTRLTVL.

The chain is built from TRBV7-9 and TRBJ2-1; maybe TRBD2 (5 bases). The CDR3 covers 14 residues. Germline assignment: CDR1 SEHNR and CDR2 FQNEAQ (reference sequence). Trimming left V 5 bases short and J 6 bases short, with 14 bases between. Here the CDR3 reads CASSVRNRGNEQFF. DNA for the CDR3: TGTGCCAGCAGCGTCAGAAATCGGGGCAATGAGCAGTTCTTC. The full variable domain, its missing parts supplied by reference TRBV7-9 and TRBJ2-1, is DTGVSQNPRHKITKRGQNVTFRCDPISEHNRLYWYRQTLGQGPEFLTYFQNEAQLEKSRLLSDRFSAERPKGSFSTLEIQRTEQGDSAMYLCASSVRNRGNEQFFGPGTRLTVL.

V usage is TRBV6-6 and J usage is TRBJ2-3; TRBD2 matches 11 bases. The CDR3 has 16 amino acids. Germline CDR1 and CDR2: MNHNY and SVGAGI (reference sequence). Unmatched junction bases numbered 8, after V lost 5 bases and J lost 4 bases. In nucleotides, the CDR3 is TGTGCCAGCAGTCGACTAGCGGGGATTGACTCAGATACGCAGTATTTT. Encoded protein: CASSRLAGIDSDTQYF.

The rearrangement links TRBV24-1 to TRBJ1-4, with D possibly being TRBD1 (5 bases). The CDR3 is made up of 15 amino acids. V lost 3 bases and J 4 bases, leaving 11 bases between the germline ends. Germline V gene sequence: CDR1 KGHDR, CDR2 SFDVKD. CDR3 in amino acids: CATSDTRGSNEKLFF. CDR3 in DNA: TGTGCCACCAGTGATACGCGGGGGAGTAATGAAAAACTGTTTTTT.

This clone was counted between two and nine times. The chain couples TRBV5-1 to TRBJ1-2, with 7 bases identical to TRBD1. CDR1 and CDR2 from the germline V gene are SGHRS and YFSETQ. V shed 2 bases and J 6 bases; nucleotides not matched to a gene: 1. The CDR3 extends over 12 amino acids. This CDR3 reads CASSFGTDGYTF. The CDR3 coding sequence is TGCGCCAGCAGCTTCGGGACAGATGGCTACACCTTC.